The subject of this entry is one T cell receptor (beta chain). The data originate from a study of blood T cell repertoires in COVID-19. Study at large: Sources were T cells, B-cell-depleted T cells, or PBMCs; the material itself was cDNA or gDNA.

CDR1 is SGHAT, CDR2 FQNNGV, per germline. V dropped 5 bases and J dropped 7 bases, with 9 bases sitting between them. The CDR3 is 11 residues long. Within 2 weeks of study entry, exposed participants had contacted a PCR-confirmed or clinician-diagnosed COVID-19 case. TCRdb's table, derived via immunoSEQ multiplex PCR, lists solely in-frame clones and lacks some. The sample carries approximately 220,000 clones, 70% to 90% recorded once. The sequence was obtained from a woman in her 30s who had been exposed to COVID-19. Sequencing was performed on PBMCs or T cells enriched from blood (not recorded which). The chain couples TRBV11-2 to TRBJ2-7; the D is unclear. For the CDR3, the DNA is TGTGCCAGCAGCCTAGGCAGTGAGCAGTACTTC. It yields the protein CASSLGSEQYF.